This T cell receptor beta chain was sequenced for a study of OX40 agonist ivuxolimab in advanced cancers. Study information: Every patient in dose escalation had hepatocellular carcinoma, melanoma, renal cell or head and neck cancer. Among those enrolled, mean age was 60 years (range about 23 to 85) and 70% to 85% were male.

The method was immunoSEQ multiplex PCR; TCRdb's version includes in-frame clones alone and lacks a portion of them. This table holds some 9,200 clones, around 90% found once. The study's findings and limits: The CD4+ and CD8+ T cells in the blood had expanded clonally by week 6 at 0.1 to 3.0 mg/kg. Expanded peripheral T-cell antigen specificity went undetermined.

The CDR3 contains 14 residues. In germline, CDR1 is MDHEN, CDR2 SYDVKM. V lost 3 bases and J 6 bases, leaving 14 bases between the germline ends. As for this clone: Antigen specificity is unknown.

This sequence joins TRBV28 and TRBJ2-5, with D perhaps matching TRBD2 (6 bases). The source was CD4+ or CD8+ T cells sorted from blood, collected in a trial of the OX40 agonist ivuxolimab. The TCR was taken from an adult with an advanced solid tumor such as melanoma, head and neck, liver or kidney cancer. Here the CDR3 DNA reads TGTGCCAGCAGTTTCGCGGGATCCCTGAAGACCCAGTACTTC. It specifies CASSFAGSLKTQYF.